The 5 T cell receptor beta chains in this list originate from one sample, sequenced in a study of regulatory T cells in long-lasting Graves disease (dated by TCRdb to 2020 to 2022). Libraries were made using multiplex PCR. Instrument used: Illumina HiSeq 4000. To build TCR beta libraries, CDR3 regions were amplified by Arm-PCR using iRepertoire HTBI primers. TCRdb applied fastp at Q25 and MiXCR to the public reads, then kept only in-frame beta chains. Each entry is one CDR3 protein sequence, shown with its most common DNA and genes. Within this sample are about 300,000 distinct CDR3 sequences, with over 15% of them counted one time only. About 38% of the sample is taken by the ten largest. The time point label corresponds to: newly diagnosed GD, antithyroid drugs for less than 3 months. For both TCR sequencing and RNA sequencing, RNA was extracted from PBMCs using TRIzol. Here the sequenced sample was peripheral blood mononuclear cells (PBMCs), taken at new diagnosis, from a patient treated with antithyroid drugs. Receptors originate from a female donor with Graves disease.

In its sample, this clonotype was seen many times. This chain joins TRBV25-1 and TRBJ2-2, with TRBD1 matching over 7 bases. CDR1 is MGHDK and CDR2 is SYGVNS in the germline V gene. V trimming: 2 bases; J trimming: 3 bases; junction bases outside the gene matches: 3. The CDR3 contains 15 residues. CDR3 in DNA: TGTGCCAGCAGTGAAGGAGACAGGGACACCGGGGAGCTGTTTTTT. It translates to CASSEGDRDTGELFF.

The chain recombines TRBV19 with TRBJ2-7; no definite D call. Germline lookup yields CDR1 LNHDA and CDR2 SQIVND (reference sequence). V was clipped by 0 bases and J by 0 bases, with 6 bases between them. The CDR3 spans 14 residues. The CDR3 DNA is TGTGCCAGTAGTATAGATTCCGTCTCCTACGAGCAGTACTTC. It translates to CASSIDSVSYEQYF.

This clonotype came up many times. The V call is TRBV19, the J call TRBJ1-1; D uncertain. V was clipped by 5 bases and J by 1 base, with 8 bases between them. The germline V gene has CDR1 LNHDA and CDR2 SQIVND (reference sequence). The CDR3 contains 13 residues. This chain's CDR3 is CASSPRSNTEAFF. The CDR3 DNA follows: TGTGCCAGTAGTCCCAGGTCGAACACTGAAGCTTTCTTT.

About this clonotype: Just one base apart from a much larger clone, this may be a read error. The CDR3 DNA follows: TGCAGTGCTAGCCGGACTAGCGGTGGTGAGCAGTACTTC. It codes for CSASRTSGGEQYF. The chain uses TRBV20-1 and TRBJ2-5; 10 bases line up with TRBD2. V shed 3 bases, J shed 11 bases, and the junction held 9 bases outside the gene matches. The CDR3 has 13 amino acids. Germline V lookup: CDR1 DFQATT, CDR2 SNEGSKA (reference sequence).

This clonotype was observed many times. This sequence joins TRBV2 and TRBJ2-5; no definite D call. Trimming cost V 2 bases and J 3 bases, with 10 bases left between them. Germline CDR1 and CDR2: SNHLY and FYNNEI. The CDR3 runs to 14 residues. CDR3 sequence reads: CASSELQPEETQYF. The DNA for the CDR3 is TGTGCCAGCAGTGAATTACAGCCAGAAGAGACCCAGTACTTC.